The T cell receptor beta chain described here comes from a study of cytomegalovirus exposure and HLA in healthy donors. Regarding the study as a whole: Later analysis showed most CMV-associated TCR beta chains appearing HLA-restricted.

13 Jbeta primers and 60 Vbeta primers were used for the PCR. Assay: immunoSEQ multiplex PCR; the TCRdb copy retains only in-frame clones and omits some. Of some 91,000 clones listed, around 77% are singletons. Turning to this clone: The antigen remains undetermined.

Per the germline V gene, CDR1 is SGHRS and CDR2 is YFSETQ. There are 14 residues in the CDR3. Unmatched junction bases numbered 5, after V lost 5 bases and J lost 4 bases. This clonotype was sampled from a man aged 35-49 years in good health and CMV-seronegative. The specimen was PBMCs. V is TRBV5-1 and J is TRBJ1-3; the match to TRBD1 covers 8 bases. Written as DNA, the CDR3 is TGCGCCAGCAGACCGACAGGGGACGGAAACACCATATATTTT. Translated, it gives CASRPTGDGNTIYF.